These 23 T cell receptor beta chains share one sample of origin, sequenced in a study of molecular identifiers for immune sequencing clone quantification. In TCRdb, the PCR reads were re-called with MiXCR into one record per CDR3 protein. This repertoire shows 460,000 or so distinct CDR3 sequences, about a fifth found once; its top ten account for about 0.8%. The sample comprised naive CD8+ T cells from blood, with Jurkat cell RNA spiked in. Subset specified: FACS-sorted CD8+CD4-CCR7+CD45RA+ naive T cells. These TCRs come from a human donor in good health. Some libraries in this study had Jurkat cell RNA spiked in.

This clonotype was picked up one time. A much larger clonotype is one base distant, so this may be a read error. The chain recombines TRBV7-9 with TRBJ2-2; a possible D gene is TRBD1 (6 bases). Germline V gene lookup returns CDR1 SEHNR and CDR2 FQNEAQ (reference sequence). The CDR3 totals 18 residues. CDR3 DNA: TGTGCCAGCAGGCAATCGACAGGAACCCCCTCGGACACCGGGGAGCCGTTTTTT. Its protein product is CASRQSTGTPSDTGEPFF.

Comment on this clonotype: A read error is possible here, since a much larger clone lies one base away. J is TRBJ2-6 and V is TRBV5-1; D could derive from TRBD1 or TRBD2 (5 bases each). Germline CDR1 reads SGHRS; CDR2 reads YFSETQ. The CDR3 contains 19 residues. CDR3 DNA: TGCGCCAGCAGCTTGGGTCCTGGCGCAGGGACCTCTAGGGCCAACGTCCTGACTTTC. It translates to CASSLGPGAGTSRANVLTF.

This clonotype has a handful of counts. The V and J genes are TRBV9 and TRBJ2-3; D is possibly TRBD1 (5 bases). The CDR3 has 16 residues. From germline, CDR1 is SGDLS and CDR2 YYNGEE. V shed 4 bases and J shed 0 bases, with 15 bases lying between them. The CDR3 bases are TGTGCCAGCAGCCGAAGGTTTGGGGCTAGCACAGATACGCAGTATTTT. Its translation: CASSRRFGASTDTQYF.

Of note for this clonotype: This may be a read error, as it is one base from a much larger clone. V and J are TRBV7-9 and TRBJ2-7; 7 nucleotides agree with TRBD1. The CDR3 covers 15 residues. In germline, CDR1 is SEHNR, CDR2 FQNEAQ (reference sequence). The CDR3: CARSPTGVRYYEQYF. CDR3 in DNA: TGTGCCCGCAGCCCAACAGGGGTTCGGTACTACGAGCAGTACTTC.

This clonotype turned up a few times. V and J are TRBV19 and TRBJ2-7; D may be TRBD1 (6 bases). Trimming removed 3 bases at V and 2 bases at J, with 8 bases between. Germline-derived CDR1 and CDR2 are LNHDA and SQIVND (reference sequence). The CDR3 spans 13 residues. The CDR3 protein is CASSIQGTYEQYF. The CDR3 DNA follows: TGTGCCAGTAGTATCCAGGGGACCTACGAGCAGTACTTC. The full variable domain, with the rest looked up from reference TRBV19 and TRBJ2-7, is DGGITQSPKYLFRKEGQNVTLSCEQNLNHDAMYWYRQDPGQGLRLIYYSQIVNDFQKGDIAEGYSVSREKKESFPLTVTSAQKNPTAFYLCASSIQGTYEQYFGPGTRLTVT.

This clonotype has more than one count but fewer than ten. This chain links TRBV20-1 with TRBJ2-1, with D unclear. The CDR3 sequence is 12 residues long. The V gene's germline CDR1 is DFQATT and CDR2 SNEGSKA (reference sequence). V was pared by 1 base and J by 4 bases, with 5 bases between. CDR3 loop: CSARGPYNEQFF. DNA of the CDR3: TGCAGTGCTAGAGGGCCATACAATGAGCAGTTCTTC.

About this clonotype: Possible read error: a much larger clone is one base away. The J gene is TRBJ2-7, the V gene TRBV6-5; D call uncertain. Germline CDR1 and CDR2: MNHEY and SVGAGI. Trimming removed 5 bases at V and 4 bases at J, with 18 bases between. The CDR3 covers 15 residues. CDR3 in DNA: TGTGCCAGCAGTCCACCGGTGGCAGGAATATACGAGCAGTACTTC. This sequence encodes CASSPPVAGIYEQYF.

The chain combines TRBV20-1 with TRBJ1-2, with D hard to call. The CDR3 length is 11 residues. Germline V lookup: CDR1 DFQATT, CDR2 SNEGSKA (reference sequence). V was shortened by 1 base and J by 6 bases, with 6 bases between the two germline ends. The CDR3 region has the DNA TGCAGTGCTAGAGTAGGAGATGGCTACACCTTC. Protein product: CSARVGDGYTF.

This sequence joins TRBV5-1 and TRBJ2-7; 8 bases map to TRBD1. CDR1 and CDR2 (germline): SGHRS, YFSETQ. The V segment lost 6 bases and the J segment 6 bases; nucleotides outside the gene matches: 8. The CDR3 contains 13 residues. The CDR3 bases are TGCGCCAGCACCCCACTGACAGGGGCCGAGCAGTACTTC. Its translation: CASTPLTGAEQYF.

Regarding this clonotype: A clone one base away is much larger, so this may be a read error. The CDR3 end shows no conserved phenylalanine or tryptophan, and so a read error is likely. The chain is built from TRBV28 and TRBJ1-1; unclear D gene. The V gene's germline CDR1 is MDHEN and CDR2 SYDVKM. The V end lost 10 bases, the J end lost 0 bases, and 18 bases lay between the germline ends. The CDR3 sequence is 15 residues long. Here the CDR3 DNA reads TGTGCCACCGACCTGGGAGGCCTAATGAACACTGAAGCTTTCGTT. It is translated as CATDLGGLMNTEAFV.

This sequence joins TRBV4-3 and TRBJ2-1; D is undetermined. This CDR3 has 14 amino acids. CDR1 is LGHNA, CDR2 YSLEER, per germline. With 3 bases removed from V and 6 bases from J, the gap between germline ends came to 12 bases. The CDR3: CASSHWPGGNEQFF. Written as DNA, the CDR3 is TGCGCCAGCAGCCACTGGCCCGGCGGCAATGAGCAGTTCTTC.

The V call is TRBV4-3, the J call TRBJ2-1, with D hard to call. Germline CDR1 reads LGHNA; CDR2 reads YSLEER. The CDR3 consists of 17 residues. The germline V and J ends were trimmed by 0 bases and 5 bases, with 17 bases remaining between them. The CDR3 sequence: CASSQDFSRLSNNEQFF. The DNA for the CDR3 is TGCGCCAGCAGCCAAGATTTCTCGCGGCTATCCAACAATGAGCAGTTCTTC.

The CDR3, as DNA: TGCAGCGGCACCCGGATAGGGGCTAACTATGGCTACACCTTC. It is translated as CSGTRIGANYGYTF. This chain links TRBV29-1 with TRBJ1-2, with a weak D call TRBD1 (5 bases). The CDR3 runs to 14 residues. The V end was cut by 7 bases, the J end by 0 bases, with 15 bases between. Germline assignment: CDR1 SQVTM and CDR2 ANQGSEA.

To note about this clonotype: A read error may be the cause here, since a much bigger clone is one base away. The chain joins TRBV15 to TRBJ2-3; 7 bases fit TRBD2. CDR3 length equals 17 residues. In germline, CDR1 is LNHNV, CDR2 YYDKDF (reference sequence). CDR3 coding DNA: TGTGCCACCAGCGGAGATGGGGGGGAGCAAGTCGCAGATACGCAGTATTTT. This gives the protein CATSGDGGEQVADTQYF.

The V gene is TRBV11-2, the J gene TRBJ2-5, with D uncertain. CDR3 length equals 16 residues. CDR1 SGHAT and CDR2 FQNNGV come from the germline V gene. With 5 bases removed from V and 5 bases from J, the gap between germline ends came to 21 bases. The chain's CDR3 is CASSPGWGNLEETQYF. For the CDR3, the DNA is TGTGCCAGCAGCCCAGGTTGGGGAAACCTGGAGGAGACCCAGTACTTC.

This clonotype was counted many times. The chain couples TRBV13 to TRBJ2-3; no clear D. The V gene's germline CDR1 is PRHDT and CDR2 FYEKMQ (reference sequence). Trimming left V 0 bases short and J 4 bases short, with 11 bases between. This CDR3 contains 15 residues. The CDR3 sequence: CASSLGSVGADTQYF. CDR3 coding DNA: TGTGCCAGCAGCTTAGGAAGTGTCGGCGCAGATACGCAGTATTTT.

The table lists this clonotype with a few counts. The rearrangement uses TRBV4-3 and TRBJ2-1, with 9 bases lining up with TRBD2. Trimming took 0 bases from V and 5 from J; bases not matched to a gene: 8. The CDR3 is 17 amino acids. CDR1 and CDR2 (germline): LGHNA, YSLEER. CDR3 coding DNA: TGCGCCAGCAGCCAAGATTCGCGGGGGGGTTTTAACAATGAGCAGTTCTTC. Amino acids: CASSQDSRGGFNNEQFF.

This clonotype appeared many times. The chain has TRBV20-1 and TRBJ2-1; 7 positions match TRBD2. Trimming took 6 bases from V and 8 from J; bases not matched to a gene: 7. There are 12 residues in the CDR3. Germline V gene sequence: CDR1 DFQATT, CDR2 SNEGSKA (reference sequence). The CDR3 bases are TGCAGTGCCACCATGGCGGGGGATGAGCAGTTCTTC. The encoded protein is CSATMAGDEQFF.

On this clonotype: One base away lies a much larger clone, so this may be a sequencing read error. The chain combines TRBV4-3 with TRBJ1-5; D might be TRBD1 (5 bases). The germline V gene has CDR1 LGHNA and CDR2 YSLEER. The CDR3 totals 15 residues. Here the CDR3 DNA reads TGCGCCAGCAGCCCAGACAGACAGAGCAATCAGCCCCAGCGTTTT. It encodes CASSPDRQSNQPQRF.

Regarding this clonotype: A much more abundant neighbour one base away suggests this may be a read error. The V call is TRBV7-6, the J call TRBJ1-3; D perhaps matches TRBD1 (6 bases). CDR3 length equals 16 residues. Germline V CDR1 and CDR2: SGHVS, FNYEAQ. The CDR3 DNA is TGTGCCAGCACCCAGATGGACAGATCGTCTGGAAGCACCATATATTTT. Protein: CASTQMDRSSGSTIYF.

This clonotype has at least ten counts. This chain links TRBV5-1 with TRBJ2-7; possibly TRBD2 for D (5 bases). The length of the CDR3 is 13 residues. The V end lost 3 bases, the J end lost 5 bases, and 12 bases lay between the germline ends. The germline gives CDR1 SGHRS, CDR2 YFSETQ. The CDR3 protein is CASSSIPEDEQYF. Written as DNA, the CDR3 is TGCGCCAGCAGCTCGATCCCGGAGGACGAGCAGTACTTC.

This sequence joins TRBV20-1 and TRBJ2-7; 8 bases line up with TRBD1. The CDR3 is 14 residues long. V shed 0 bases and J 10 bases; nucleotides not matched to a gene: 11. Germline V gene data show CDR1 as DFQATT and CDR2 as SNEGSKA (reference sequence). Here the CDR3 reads CSARDYRRGPYQYF. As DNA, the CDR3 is TGCAGTGCTAGAGATTATCGCAGGGGGCCCTACCAGTACTTC.

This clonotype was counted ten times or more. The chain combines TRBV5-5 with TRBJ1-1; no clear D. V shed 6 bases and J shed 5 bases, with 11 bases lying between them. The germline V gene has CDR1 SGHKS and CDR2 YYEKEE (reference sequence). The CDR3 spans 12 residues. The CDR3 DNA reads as TGTGCCAGCAATAAGGTGGGGACTGAAGCTTTCTTT. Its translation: CASNKVGTEAFF.